The 10 T cell receptor beta chains below were found in one sample sequenced in a study of human T cells and chemical hapten exposure. Time point specified: pre-sensitization, week 0. Treatment noted: therapeutic diphenylcyclopropenone sensitization with weekly scalp DPC. TCRdb re-called the RACE reads with MiXCR, one entry per CDR3 protein. The repertoire holds roughly 380,000 distinct CDR3 sequences, with more than 4.5% as singletons. Sequenced material: whole blood, taken in connection with sensitization to the hapten diphenylcyclopropenone (DPC). The receptors were gathered from a woman aged 45-65 years with alopecia areata. Some clones in this sample may be carry-over from other donors' samples.

V gene TRBV7-2 combines with J gene TRBJ2-5; 7 bases are a match to TRBD2. The germline CDR1 and CDR2 sequences are SGHTA and FQGNSA. The CDR3 loop spans 16 amino acids. Losses at the gene ends were 5 bases for V and 1 base for J; bases not matched to a gene: 10. This CDR3 reads CASSPPIAGFQETQYF. The DNA for the CDR3 is TGTGCCAGCAGCCCCCCGATAGCGGGCTTCCAAGAGACCCAGTACTTC.

There are many counts of this clonotype. The chain joins TRBV12-3 or TRBV12-4 to TRBJ2-3; 9 bases map to TRBD2. Losses at the gene ends were 7 bases for V and 4 bases for J; bases not matched to a gene: 9. The CDR3 runs 15 residues. The CDR3 sequence is CASKGTAGGPDTQYF. For the CDR3, the DNA is TGTGCCAGCAAGGGGACGGCGGGAGGGCCAGATACGCAGTATTTT.

This clonotype appeared a few times. J is TRBJ2-5 and V is TRBV5-6; 8 bases line up with TRBD1. The germline V gene encodes CDR1 SGHDT and CDR2 YYEEEE. Trimming took 3 bases from V and 5 from J; bases not matched to a gene: 9. The CDR3 sequence is 15 residues long. CDR3 in DNA: TGTGCCAGCAGCTCGATGGACAGGGTCCCCGAGACCCAGTACTTC. Its translation is CASSSMDRVPETQYF.

This clonotype was observed at least ten times. This chain uses TRBV12-3 or TRBV12-4 with TRBJ1-2, with D possibly TRBD1 on 5 matching bases. With 4 bases removed from V and 1 base from J, the gap between germline ends came to 7 bases. This CDR3 region has 13 residues. CDR3: CASSWDGNYGYTF. The CDR3 DNA reads as TGTGCCAGCAGTTGGGACGGTAACTATGGCTACACCTTC.

In this sample, this clonotype turned up many times. The CDR3 bases are TGCAGCGTTGGGATCTTGAACACTGAAGCTTTCTTT. It specifies CSVGILNTEAFF. The chain combines TRBV29-1 with TRBJ1-1, with D unresolved. CDR3 length: 12 residues. V was shortened by 4 bases and J by 0 bases, with 6 bases between the two germline ends. Germline CDR1 reads SQVTM; CDR2 reads ANQGSEA.

The chain carries TRBV19 and TRBJ1-2; D might be TRBD1 (5 bases). Trimming pared 6 bases from V and 3 bases from J, leaving 11 bases between. Per germline, CDR1 LNHDA and CDR2 SQIVND (reference sequence). The CDR3 is 13 residues long. The CDR3 here is CASRVEGDYGYTF. The CDR3 coding sequence is TGTGCCAGTAGGGTCGAAGGGGACTATGGCTACACCTTC.

The chain is built from TRBV7-2 and TRBJ1-5; D remains unclear. The V end was cut by 1 base, the J end by 3 bases, with 7 bases between. Germline values: CDR1 SGHTA, CDR2 FQGNSA. The CDR3 is 14 amino acids. The CDR3 sequence: CASSLGVANQPQHF. In nucleotides, the CDR3 is TGTGCCAGCAGCTTAGGGGTTGCCAATCAGCCCCAGCATTTT.

This clonotype has more than one count but fewer than ten. The chain carries TRBV3-1 and TRBJ2-1, with TRBD2 identical over 7 bases. The CDR3 length is 15 residues. CDR1 and CDR2 (germline): LGHDT, YNNKEL (reference sequence). The V gene end was trimmed by 4 bases and the J gene end by 8 bases; junction bases not matched to a gene: 11. The DNA of the CDR3 is TGTGCCAGCAGCCCCCAGGCGGGAGTCCGCCATGAGCAGTTCTTC. As protein: CASSPQAGVRHEQFF.

J is TRBJ2-5 and V is TRBV11-2; D unclear. Trimming removed 5 bases from V and 5 bases from J, with 6 bases in between. Germline CDR1 is SGHAT and CDR2 is FQNNGV. The length of the CDR3 is 11 residues. This CDR3 reads CASSPMETQYF. Written as DNA, the CDR3 is TGTGCCAGCAGCCCGATGGAGACCCAGTACTTC.

This clonotype was observed a handful of times. The rearrangement links TRBV24-1 to TRBJ2-2, with D perhaps given as TRBD1 or TRBD2 (5 bases each). V lost 5 bases and J 6 bases, leaving 12 bases between the germline ends. CDR3 length: 14 residues. Germline values: CDR1 KGHDR, CDR2 SFDVKD. CDR3 in DNA: TGTGCCACCAGTGGTAACATGGGGGCCGGGGAGCTGTTTTTT. Translation: CATSGNMGAGELFF.